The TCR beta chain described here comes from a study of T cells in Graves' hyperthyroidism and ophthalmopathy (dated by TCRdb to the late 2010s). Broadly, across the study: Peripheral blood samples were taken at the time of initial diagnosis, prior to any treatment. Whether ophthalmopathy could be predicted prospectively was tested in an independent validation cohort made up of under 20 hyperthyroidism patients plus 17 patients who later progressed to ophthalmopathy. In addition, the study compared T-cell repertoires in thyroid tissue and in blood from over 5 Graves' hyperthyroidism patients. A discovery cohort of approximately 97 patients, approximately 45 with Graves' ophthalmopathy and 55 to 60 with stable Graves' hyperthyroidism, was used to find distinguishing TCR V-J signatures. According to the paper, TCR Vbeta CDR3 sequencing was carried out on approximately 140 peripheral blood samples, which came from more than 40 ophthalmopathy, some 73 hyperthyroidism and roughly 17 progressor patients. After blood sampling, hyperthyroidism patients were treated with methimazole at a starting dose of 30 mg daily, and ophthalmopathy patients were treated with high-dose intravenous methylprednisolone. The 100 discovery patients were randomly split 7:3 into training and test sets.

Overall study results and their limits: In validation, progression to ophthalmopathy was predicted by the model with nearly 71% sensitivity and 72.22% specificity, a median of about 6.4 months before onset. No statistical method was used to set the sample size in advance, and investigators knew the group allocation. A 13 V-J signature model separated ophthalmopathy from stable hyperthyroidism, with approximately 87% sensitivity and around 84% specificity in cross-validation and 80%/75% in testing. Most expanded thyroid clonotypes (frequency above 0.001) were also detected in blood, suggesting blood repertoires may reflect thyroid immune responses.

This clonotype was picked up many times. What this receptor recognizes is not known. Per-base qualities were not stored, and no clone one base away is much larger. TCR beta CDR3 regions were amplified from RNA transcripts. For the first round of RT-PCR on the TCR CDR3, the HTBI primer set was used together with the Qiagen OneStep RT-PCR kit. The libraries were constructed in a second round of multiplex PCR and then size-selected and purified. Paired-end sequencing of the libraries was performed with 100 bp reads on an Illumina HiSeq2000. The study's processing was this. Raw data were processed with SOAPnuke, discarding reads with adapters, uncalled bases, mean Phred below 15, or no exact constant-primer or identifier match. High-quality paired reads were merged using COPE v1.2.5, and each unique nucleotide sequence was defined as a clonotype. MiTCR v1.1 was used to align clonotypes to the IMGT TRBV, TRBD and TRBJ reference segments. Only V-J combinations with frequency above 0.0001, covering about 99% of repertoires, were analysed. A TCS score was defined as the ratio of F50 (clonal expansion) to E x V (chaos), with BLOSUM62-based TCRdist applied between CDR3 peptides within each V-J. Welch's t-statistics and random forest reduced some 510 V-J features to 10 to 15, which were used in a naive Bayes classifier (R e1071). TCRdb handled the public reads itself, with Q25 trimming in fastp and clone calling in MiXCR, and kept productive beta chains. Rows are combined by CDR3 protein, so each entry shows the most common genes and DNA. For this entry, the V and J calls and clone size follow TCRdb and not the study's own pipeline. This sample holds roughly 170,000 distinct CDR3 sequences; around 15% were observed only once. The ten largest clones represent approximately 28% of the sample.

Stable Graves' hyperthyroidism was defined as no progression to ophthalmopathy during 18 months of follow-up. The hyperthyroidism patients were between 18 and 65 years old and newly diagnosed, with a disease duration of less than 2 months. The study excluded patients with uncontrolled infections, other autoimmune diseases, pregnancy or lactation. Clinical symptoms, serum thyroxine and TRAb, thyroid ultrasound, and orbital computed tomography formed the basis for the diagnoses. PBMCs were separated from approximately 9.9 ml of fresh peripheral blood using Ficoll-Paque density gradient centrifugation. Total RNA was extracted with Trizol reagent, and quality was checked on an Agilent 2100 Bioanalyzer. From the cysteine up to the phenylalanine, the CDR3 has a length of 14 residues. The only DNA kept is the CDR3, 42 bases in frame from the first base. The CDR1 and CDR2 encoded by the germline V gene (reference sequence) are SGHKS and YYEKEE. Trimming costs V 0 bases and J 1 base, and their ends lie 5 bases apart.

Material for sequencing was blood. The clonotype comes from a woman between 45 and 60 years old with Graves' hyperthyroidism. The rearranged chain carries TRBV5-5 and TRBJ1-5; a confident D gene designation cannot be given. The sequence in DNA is TGTGCCAGCAGCTTGGATCTAAGCAATCAGCCCCAGCATTTT. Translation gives CASSLDLSNQPQHF. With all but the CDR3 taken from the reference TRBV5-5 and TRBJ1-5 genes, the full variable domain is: DAGVTQSPTHLIKTRGQQVTLRCSPISGHKSVSWYQQVLGQGPQFIFQYYEKEERGRGNFPDRFSARQFPNYSSELNVNALLLGDSALYLCASSLDLSNQPQHFGDGTRLSIL.